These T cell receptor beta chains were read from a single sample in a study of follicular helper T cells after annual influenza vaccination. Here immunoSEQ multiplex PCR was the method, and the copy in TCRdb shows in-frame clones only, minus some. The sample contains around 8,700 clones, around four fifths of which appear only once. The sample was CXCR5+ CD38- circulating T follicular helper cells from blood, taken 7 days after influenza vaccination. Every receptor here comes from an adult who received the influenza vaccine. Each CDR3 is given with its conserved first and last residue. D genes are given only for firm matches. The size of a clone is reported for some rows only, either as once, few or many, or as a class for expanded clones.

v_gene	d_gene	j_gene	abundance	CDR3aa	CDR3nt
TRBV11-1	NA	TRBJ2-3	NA	CASSLMGRSTDTQYF	TGTGCCAGCAGCTTAATGGGACGGTCCACAGATACGCAGTATTTT
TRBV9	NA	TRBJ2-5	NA	CASSVFNTRETQYF	TGTGCCAGCAGCGTATTTAACACCCGAGAGACCCAGTACTTC
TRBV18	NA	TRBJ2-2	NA	CASSPQAGWNTGELFF	TGTGCCAGCTCACCCCAGGCGGGATGGAACACCGGGGAGCTGTTTTTT
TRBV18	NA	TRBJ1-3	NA	CASSPQGTSGNTIYF	TGTGCCAGCTCACCACAGGGGACCTCTGGAAACACCATATATTTT
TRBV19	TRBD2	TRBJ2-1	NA	CASSIEDGGAISHEQFF	TGTGCCAGTAGTATAGAAGACGGGGGGGCAATTTCCCATGAGCAGTTCTTC
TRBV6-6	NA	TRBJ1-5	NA	CASSRGGGSQPQHF	TGTGCCAGCTCGAGAGGGGGGGGCTCTCAGCCCCAGCATTTT
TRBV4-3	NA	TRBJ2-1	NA	CASSQAHLASYNEQFF	TGCGCCAGCAGCCAAGCACACCTGGCCTCCTACAATGAGCAGTTCTTC
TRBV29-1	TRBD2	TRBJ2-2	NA	CSVEAQRGHTGELFF	TGCAGCGTTGAAGCCCAGCGGGGGCACACCGGGGAGCTGTTTTTT
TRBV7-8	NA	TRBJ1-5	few	CASSSDSKDQPQHF	TGTGCCAGCAGCTCCGACAGTAAAGATCAGCCCCAGCATTTT
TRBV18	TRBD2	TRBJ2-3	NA	CASSPRTSGVDTQYF	TGTGCCAGCTCACCACGCACTAGCGGGGTAGATACGCAGTATTTT
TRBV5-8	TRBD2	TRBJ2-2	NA	CASTLAGGPNTGELFF	TGTGCCAGCACCTTAGCGGGGGGGCCGAACACCGGGGAGCTGTTTTTT
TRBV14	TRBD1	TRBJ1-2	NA	CASSLGTGGDYGYTF	TGTGCCAGCAGCCTCGGGACAGGGGGTGACTATGGCTACACCTTC
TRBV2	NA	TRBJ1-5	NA	CATADSNQPQHF	TGTGCCACTGCGGATAGCAATCAGCCCCAGCATTTT
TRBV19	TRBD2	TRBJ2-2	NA	CASSKTSGGQNTGELFF	TGTGCCAGTAGTAAGACTAGCGGGGGGCAAAACACCGGGGAGCTGTTTTTT
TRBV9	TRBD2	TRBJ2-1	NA	CASSATGLASIDEQFF	TGTGCCAGCAGCGCCACCGGACTAGCGAGTATCGACGAGCAGTTCTTC
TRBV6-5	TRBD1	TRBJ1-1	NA	CASRQTGAVTEAFF	TGTGCCAGCAGGCAGACAGGGGCTGTGACTGAAGCTTTCTTT
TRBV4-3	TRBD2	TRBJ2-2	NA	CASSHLGLAGGTGELFF	TGCGCCAGCAGCCACCTTGGACTAGCGGGGGGGACCGGGGAGCTGTTTTTT
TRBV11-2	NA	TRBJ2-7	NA	CASSLGGGRVTYEQYF	TGTGCCAGCAGCTTGGGAGGGGGCAGGGTAACCTACGAGCAGTACTTC
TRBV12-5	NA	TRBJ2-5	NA	CASGEQGIGTQYF	TGTGCTAGTGGAGAACAGGGAATCGGGACCCAGTACTTC
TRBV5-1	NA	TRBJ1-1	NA	CASKNSVGEAFF	TGCGCCAGCAAAAATTCGGTCGGGGAAGCTTTCTTT
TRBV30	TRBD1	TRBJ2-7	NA	CAWSVQGGTLNEQYF	TGTGCCTGGAGTGTACAGGGGGGTACCCTGAACGAGCAGTACTTC
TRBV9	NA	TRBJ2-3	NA	CASSELTGTTDTQYF	TGTGCCAGCAGCGAATTAACGGGCACCACAGATACGCAGTATTTT
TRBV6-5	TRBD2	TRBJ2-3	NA	CASKNWRGGPDTQYF	TGTGCCAGCAAGAACTGGCGGGGGGGCCCAGATACGCAGTATTTT
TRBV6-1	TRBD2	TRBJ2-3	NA	CASSARLAGAADTQYF	TGTGCCAGCAGTGCCCGACTAGCGGGGGCGGCAGATACGCAGTATTTT
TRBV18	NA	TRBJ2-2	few	CASSPPATINTGELFF	TGTGCCAGCTCACCCCCCGCCACCATCAACACCGGGGAGCTGTTTTTT
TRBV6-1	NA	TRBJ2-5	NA	CASSEVRGETQYF	TGTGCCAGCAGTGAAGTCCGGGGAGAGACCCAGTACTTC
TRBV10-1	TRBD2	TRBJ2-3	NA	CASSTASGGATQYF	TGCGCCAGCAGCACCGCTAGCGGGGGGGCTACGCAGTATTTT
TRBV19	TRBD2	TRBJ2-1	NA	CASRPSAGGNNEQFF	TGTGCCAGTAGGCCCTCCGCGGGGGGGAACAATGAGCAGTTCTTC
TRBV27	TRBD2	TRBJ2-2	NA	CASSSGTSGVRWFF	TGTGCCAGCAGTTCAGGGACTAGCGGGGTCCGGTGGTTTTTT
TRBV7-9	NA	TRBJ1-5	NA	CASSLSHAADLHF	TGTGCCAGCAGCCTCTCCCACGCTGCGGATTTGCATTTT
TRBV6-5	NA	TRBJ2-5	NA	CAGLEGIQQETQYF	TGTGCCGGCTTGGAGGGGATCCAACAAGAGACCCAGTACTTC
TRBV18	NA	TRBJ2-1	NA	CASSPLSGAYNEQFF	TGTGCCAGCTCACCACTTTCAGGAGCCTACAATGAGCAGTTCTTC
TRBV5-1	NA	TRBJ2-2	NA	CASSLVVGTGELFF	TGCGCCAGCAGCTTGGTTGTGGGAACCGGGGAGCTGTTTTTT
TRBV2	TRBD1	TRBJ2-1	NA	CASSEKGAGSYNEQFF	TGTGCCAGCAGTGAAAAGGGGGCCGGTTCCTACAATGAGCAGTTCTTC
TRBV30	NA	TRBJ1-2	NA	CAWSVGGQYYGYTF	TGTGCCTGGAGTGTTGGAGGACAGTACTATGGCTACACCTTC
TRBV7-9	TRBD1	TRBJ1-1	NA	CASSYGQGHTEAFF	TGTGCCAGCAGCTACGGACAGGGTCACACTGAAGCTTTCTTT
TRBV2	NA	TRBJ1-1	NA	CASSEGGNTEAFF	TGTGCCAGCAGTGAAGGAGGGAACACTGAAGCTTTCTTT